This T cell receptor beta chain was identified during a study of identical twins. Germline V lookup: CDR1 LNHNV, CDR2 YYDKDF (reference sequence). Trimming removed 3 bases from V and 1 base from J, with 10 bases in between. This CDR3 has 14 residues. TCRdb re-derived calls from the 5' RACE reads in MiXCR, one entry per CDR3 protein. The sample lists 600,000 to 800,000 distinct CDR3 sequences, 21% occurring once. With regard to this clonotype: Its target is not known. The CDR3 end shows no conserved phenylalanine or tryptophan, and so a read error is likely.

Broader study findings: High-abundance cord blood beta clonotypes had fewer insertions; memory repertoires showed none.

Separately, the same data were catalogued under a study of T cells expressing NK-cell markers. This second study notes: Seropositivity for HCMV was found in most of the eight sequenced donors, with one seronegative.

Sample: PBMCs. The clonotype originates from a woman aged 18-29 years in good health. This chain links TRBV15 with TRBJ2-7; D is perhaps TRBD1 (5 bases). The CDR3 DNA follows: TGTGCCACCAGCAGGCCACAGGCATCCTACGAGCAGTACTAC. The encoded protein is CATSRPQASYEQYY.